This T cell receptor (beta chain) appears in the sequencing data of a study of T-cell reconstitution after alpha-beta-depleted transplantation in children. This clonotype appeared many times. Its antigen is unidentified. Findings and limits, study-wide: At day 60, the high TCRbeta diversity found in some patients originated from recipient T cells and thymic progenitors that had survived. One year post-transplant, T-cell counts and diversity were largely derived from T cells produced anew.

A library of TCRbeta sequences, prepared with unique molecular identifiers, was generated. TCRdb re-derived calls from the PCR reads in MiXCR, one entry per CDR3 protein. Here the sample spans around 300,000 distinct CDR3 sequences, 11% being singletons. Per germline, CDR1 MDHEN and CDR2 SYDVKM. CDR3 length equals 15 residues. V was cut by 5 bases and J by 7 bases, with 17 bases left in between. The J gene is TRBJ2-2, the V gene TRBV28; no clear D gene. The receptor was derived from a male patient aged 2-10 years who had a stem cell transplant for chronic granulomatous disease, so the T cells may come from the graft donor. Sequences were derived from peripheral blood, sampled 180 days after TCRalphabeta/CD19-depleted stem cell transplant. The CDR3 sequence is CASSIGLIWDGELFF. CDR3 sequence (DNA): TGTGCCAGCAGTATCGGCCTTATCTGGGACGGGGAGCTGTTTTTT.